This TCR beta chain was recovered during a study of Ad26.COV2.S vaccination and SARS-CoV-2 variants (dated by TCRdb to the early 2020s). The study in broad terms: Donors in the vaccine arm were drawn from COV1001, a multicentre, randomized, double-blind, placebo-controlled phase I-IIa trial testing Ad26.COV2.S in healthy adults. Ad26.COV2.S was given intramuscularly at 5x10^10 or 1x10^11 viral particles, as a single shot or as two shots 56 days apart. Sequencing of the TCRbeta repertoire served to evaluate the specificity and breadth of SARS-CoV-2-reactive T cell receptors following Ad26.COV2.S vaccination. A total of 32 samples were included in the TCR-sequenced set, comprising about 20 Ad26.COV2.S vaccine recipients, 5 placebo recipients and 8 SARS-CoV-2 convalescent individuals. Participants in the trial were split at random into five groups of five each, receiving low-dose or high-dose Ad26.COV2.S once or twice, or else placebo on both occasions. Throughout the experiments and outcome assessment, investigators stayed blinded to trial group allocation.

What the authors observed across the whole study: After vaccination, substantial breadth of spike-specific CD8+ and CD4+ T cell responses was reported. Comparable non-spike TCR breadth was observed between vaccine and placebo recipients, consistent with only spike being contained in the vaccine. The study lacked the statistical power to compare responses across vaccine doses or regimens. Higher spike-specific TCR breadth was observed in Ad26.COV2.S recipients than in placebo recipients (P = 0.0014). It was noted by the authors that total T cell responses may have been underestimated by the TCR breadth and depth analyses.

TCRbeta CDR3 regions were sequenced with the immunoSEQ Assay. After extraction, genomic DNA underwent amplification by bias-controlled multiplex PCR, followed by high-throughput sequencing. Under the source paper's analysis protocol: To quantify the absolute abundance of each unique TCRbeta CDR3 region, sequences were collapsed and filtered. T cell fraction was estimated by normalization of TCRbeta template counts to usable DNA, with usable DNA being measured through amplification of reference genes present in all nucleated cells. Repertoire TCRs were annotated as SARS-CoV-2-specific by exact matching of V gene, CDR3 amino acid sequence and J gene to a known reactive TCR set. The reference SARS-CoV-2 TCR set was obtained from MIRA and was filtered for enrichment in COVID-19-positive ImmuneCODE repertoires, whereby public or cross-reactive TCRs were removed. Drawing on the MIRA antigens, annotated TCRs were analysed further at the level of specific ORF or position within ORF. Breadth was defined as annotated unique rearrangements over total unique productive rearrangements; depth was the summed frequency of those rearrangements. Two-sided Wilcoxon rank-sum tests were used to compare TCR breadth between groups. Drawn from immuneACCESS, this table holds only the in-frame rearrangements with V and J called that TCRdb kept. Clones are partly lost; checked studies trace under half to an unresolved V gene and leave the rest unexplained. That table supplies the V and J calls and clone size; D and trimming were determined from the DNA. This sample is represented by 200,000 to 250,000 clones; roughly 90% of them were singletons. Clones ranked in the top ten supply roughly a tenth of the sample.

In light of the paper, this sample's treatment or condition label describes: roughly 20 received Ad26.COV2.S at low or high dose, single or two shots; 5 received placebo; per-sample allocation not given. For vaccine and placebo recipients, the sequenced repertoires came from samples collected on day 63 after the first injection. Between 29 July and 7 August 2020, Cohort 1b enrolled about 27 adults aged 18-55 years at one site in Boston, USA. As a vaccine, Ad26.COV2.S was a replication-incompetent adenovirus type 26 vector that expressed a prefusion-stabilized SARS-CoV-2 spike protein derived from the original Wuhan strain. This clone was counted only a few times. Its antigen is unknown. The record has no base qualities; no much larger clone is one base away. CDR1 SGHAT and CDR2 FQNNGV are derived from the germline V gene. Trimming costs V 2 bases and J 1 base, and their ends lie 11 bases apart. The CDR3 covers 15 residues, taking in both the cysteine and the phenylalanine. The sequence is cut down to CDR3 DNA, 45 bases in frame from base 1.

The TCR comes from a person aged 18 to 65 who received the Ad26.COV2.S COVID-19 vaccine or a placebo. The chain joins TRBV11-2 to TRBJ1-1; the D gene identity is not certain. Sequencing used peripheral blood, obtained in a trial of Ad26.COV2.S vaccine versus placebo. This receptor has the CDR3 CASSLTWQKNTEAFF. The sequenced DNA: TGTGCCAGCAGCTTAACTTGGCAGAAGAACACTGAAGCTTTCTTT.